These 31 T cell receptor beta chains were all obtained from the same sample, sequenced in a study of T cell responses to AZD1222 COVID-19 vaccine. The data were produced by immunoSEQ multiplex PCR, yet TCRdb's version contains in-frame clones alone and is incomplete. The data show 180,000 or so clones, 92% seen once. The source was peripheral blood, collected 28 days after the second AZD1222 dose. The receptors stem from an adult who received the AZD1222 COVID-19 vaccine.

This clone showed up just once. The chain recombines TRBV12-3 or TRBV12-4 with TRBJ1-4; no clear D. The V gene lost 6 bases and the J gene lost 8 bases, with 13 bases spanning the gap. This CDR3 is built from 13 residues. The CDR3 coding sequence is TGTGCCAGCAGGCGAGGAAGAGGGGAAAAACTGTTTTTT. It encodes CASRRGRGEKLFF.

The chain employs TRBV2 and TRBJ2-7; a weak D match, TRBD2 (6 bases). The V gene's germline CDR1 is SNHLY and CDR2 FYNNEI. This CDR3 comprises 14 residues. Between the trimmed V and J ends, which lost 5 bases and 9 bases, there was a span of 20 bases. The chain's CDR3 is CASSTRRESLVQYF. For the CDR3, the DNA is TGTGCCAGCAGTACTAGACGGGAGTCATTGGTGCAGTACTTC.

The chain couples TRBV7-8 to TRBJ1-5; 8 bases fit TRBD1. This CDR3 spans 17 amino acids. Germline lookup yields CDR1 SGHVS and CDR2 FQNEAQ. V lost 5 bases to trimming and J lost 3 bases; unmatched junction nucleotides: 12. CDR3 nucleotides: TGTGCCAGCAGCAAAGGGACAGGCCTTAGGAACAATCAGCCCCAGCATTTT. It is translated as CASSKGTGLRNNQPQHF.

There are a few counts of this clone. The rearrangement joins TRBV28 to TRBJ1-2, with a tentative D call TRBD1 (5 bases). The ends were cut back, 2 bases at V and 5 bases at J, with 15 bases in the middle. The CDR3 has 15 amino acids. CDR1 is MDHEN and CDR2 is SYDVKM in the germline V gene. CDR3 bases: TGTGCCAGCAGTTTACTTCAGACAGATACGTATGGCTACACCTTC. This gives the protein CASSLLQTDTYGYTF.

The chain employs TRBV21-1 and TRBJ1-2; TRBD1, the table's D call, lacks a check against the DNA. TRBV21-1 is deemed a pseudogene. The length of the CDR3 is 16 residues. CDR3 DNA sequence: TGTGCCAGCAGCAAACGTCCGGCAGGGGGTGGCTATGGCTACACCTTC. It encodes CASSKRPAGGGYGYTF.

This chain uses TRBV1 with TRBJ2-3; the D segment call TRBD2 is taken from the table without a DNA check. TRBV1 is shown as a pseudogene. The CDR3 spans 20 residues. CDR3 sequence: CTSRSSRAGSNGPSTDTQYF. The CDR3 DNA follows: TGCACCAGCAGGTCCTCACGAGCGGGGTCCAACGGACCTAGCACAGATACGCAGTATTTT.

V and J are TRBV19 and TRBJ2-1; TRBD2 matches at 8 bases. The CDR3 runs 17 residues. Trimming cost V 6 bases and J 5 bases; bases outside gene matches: 15. The germline CDR1 and CDR2 sequences are LNHDA and SQIVND (reference sequence). The CDR3, as DNA: TGTGCCAGTAGCTTCCTAATCGCGGGGGGTCCCCACAATGAGCAGTTCTTC. It translates to CASSFLIAGGPHNEQFF.

V usage is TRBV15 and J usage is TRBJ1-4; D may be TRBD1 (5 bases). The CDR3 is made up of 19 amino acids. The germline gives CDR1 LNHNV, CDR2 YYDKDF (reference sequence). Trimming removed 0 bases from V and 2 bases from J, with 19 bases in between. The CDR3 bases are TGTGCCACCAGCAGAGAGACCCAGACAGTTCGGGGGACTAATGAAAAACTGTTTTTT. As protein: CATSRETQTVRGTNEKLFF.

The chain links TRBV10-3 to TRBJ1-1; TRBD1 matches 7 bases. Germline lookup yields CDR1 ENHRY and CDR2 SYGVKD. CDR3 length: 15 amino acids. J lost 6 bases, V lost 6 bases, and 13 bases had no gene match. DNA for the CDR3: TGTGCCATCAGACCCGGACTAGACAGGGACGCTGAAGCTTTCTTT. Protein: CAIRPGLDRDAEAFF.

The CDR3 DNA is TGTGCCTGGAGTGTATCGGCTAACTATGGCTACACCTTC. Protein product: CAWSVSANYGYTF. The chain combines TRBV30 with TRBJ1-2; no clear D. The germline V and J ends were trimmed by 0 bases and 0 bases, with 5 bases remaining between them. Germline V lookup: CDR1 GTSNPN, CDR2 SVGIG (reference sequence). This CDR3 region has 13 residues.

V gene TRBV27 combines with J gene TRBJ1-5; D is perhaps TRBD1 (5 bases). V dropped 0 bases and J dropped 0 bases, with 15 bases sitting between them. There are 18 residues in the CDR3. Per the germline V gene, CDR1 is MNHEY and CDR2 is SMNVEV (reference sequence). The DNA of the CDR3 is TGTGCCAGCAGTTTATCGTGGGAGGGGATGGATAGCAATCAGCCCCAGCATTTT. Amino acid sequence: CASSLSWEGMDSNQPQHF.

The chain carries TRBV28 and TRBJ1-4, with D possibly being TRBD1 (6 bases). The ends were cut back, 8 bases at V and 2 bases at J, with 12 bases in the middle. Germline CDR1 is MDHEN and CDR2 is SYDVKM. The CDR3 is made up of 14 amino acids. Here the CDR3 DNA reads TGTGCCAGCCGAGATGACAGGACTAATGAAAAACTGTTTTTT. The encoded protein is CASRDDRTNEKLFF.

This clone was detected once. The chain has TRBV24-1 and TRBJ2-7; tentatively, D is TRBD1 (5 bases). CDR1 and CDR2 (germline): KGHDR, SFDVKD. The CDR3 totals 13 residues. Trimming took off 2 bases at V and 5 bases at J, with 9 bases between the two ends. In DNA, the CDR3 is TGTGCCACCAGTGATTCAGGGTCGGACGAGCAGTACTTC. It is translated as CATSDSGSDEQYF.

The chain combines TRBV9 with TRBJ2-1; TRBD2 is a possible D gene (6 bases). The ends were cut back, 0 bases at V and 3 bases at J, with 10 bases in the middle. CDR1 and CDR2 from the germline V gene are SGDLS and YYNGEE. The CDR3 covers 15 residues. The CDR3 protein is CASSVDGSGYNEQFF. CDR3 DNA sequence: TGTGCCAGCAGCGTAGACGGGAGTGGCTACAATGAGCAGTTCTTC.

V usage is TRBV11-2 and J usage is TRBJ1-3, with TRBD1 as a possible D gene (5 bases). Per germline, CDR1 SGHAT and CDR2 FQNNGV. This CDR3 spans 16 amino acids. Trimming removed 0 bases at V and 3 bases at J, with 12 bases between. The CDR3: CASSLDRDVIGNTIYF. CDR3 DNA: TGTGCCAGCAGCTTAGATCGGGACGTTATTGGAAACACCATATATTTT.

The chain has TRBV30 and TRBJ2-6; D unresolved. The V gene lost 4 bases and the J gene lost 0 bases, with 10 bases spanning the gap. Germline CDR1 is GTSNPN and CDR2 is SVGIG (reference sequence). CDR3 length equals 15 residues. CDR3 protein: CAWKDASSGANVLTF. In DNA form, the CDR3 reads TGTGCCTGGAAGGACGCAAGCTCTGGGGCCAACGTCCTGACTTTC. Complete variable domain (other parts from reference TRBV30 and TRBJ2-6): SQTIHQWPATLVQPVGSPLSLECTVEGTSNPNLYWYRQAAGRGLQLLFYSVGIGQISSEVPQNLSASRPQDRQFILSSKKLLLSDSGFYLCAWKDASSGANVLTFGAGSRLTVL.

The rearrangement links TRBV30 to TRBJ1-5; 7 bases agree with TRBD1. From germline, CDR1 is GTSNPN and CDR2 SVGIG (reference sequence). The V and J ends lost 3 bases and 5 bases, in that order; junction bases with no gene match: 4. This CDR3 comprises 13 residues. For the CDR3, the DNA is TGTGCCTGGAGCCGGACAGGTGATCAGCCCCAGCATTTT. Its protein product is CAWSRTGDQPQHF.

The chain couples TRBV10-3 to TRBJ1-4; D remains ambiguous. The CDR3 has 14 residues. Germline loops: CDR1 ENHRY, CDR2 SYGVKD. V was shortened by 10 bases and J by 7 bases, with 19 bases between the two germline ends. CDR3 nucleotide sequence: TGTGCCACACAGCCGGGCCCGAGCGGTGAAAAACTGTTTTTT. It is translated as CATQPGPSGEKLFF.

The genes are TRBV30 and TRBJ2-2; D call uncertain. This CDR3 has 13 amino acids. Trimming stripped 1 base from V and 3 bases from J, with 6 bases between. The germline gives CDR1 GTSNPN, CDR2 SVGIG (reference sequence). Here the CDR3 DNA reads TGTGCCTGGAGTGCGGCGTACACCGGGGAGCTGTTTTTT. Amino acids: CAWSAAYTGELFF. The complete variable domain, with remaining parts taken from reference TRBV30 and TRBJ2-2, reads SQTIHQWPATLVQPVGSPLSLECTVEGTSNPNLYWYRQAAGRGLQLLFYSVGIGQISSEVPQNLSASRPQDRQFILSSKKLLLSDSGFYLCAWSAAYTGELFFGEGSRLTVL.

V and J are TRBV9 and TRBJ2-7; a possible D gene is TRBD1 (6 bases). The CDR3 is made up of 14 amino acids. V lost 3 bases and J 4 bases, leaving 14 bases between the germline ends. The germline gives CDR1 SGDLS, CDR2 YYNGEE. The DNA of the CDR3 is TGTGCCAGCAGCGCAAATGGGGGCTCGTACGAGCAGTACTTC. Protein product: CASSANGGSYEQYF.

This chain uses TRBV2 with TRBJ2-1, with 11 bases that match TRBD2. Germline V lookup: CDR1 SNHLY, CDR2 FYNNEI. J lost 7 bases, V lost 10 bases, and 18 bases had no gene match. This CDR3 is built from 17 residues. The CDR3: CATPPSTSGVSGNEQFF. The CDR3 DNA follows: TGTGCCACCCCACCCTCGACTAGCGGGGTGAGTGGGAATGAGCAGTTCTTC.

The chain couples TRBV2 to TRBJ2-5; D is unresolved. The ends were cut back, 4 bases at V and 5 bases at J, with 5 bases in the middle. Germline V lookup: CDR1 SNHLY, CDR2 FYNNEI. This CDR3 region has 11 residues. CDR3 amino acids: CASSVGETQYF. The CDR3 DNA sequence: TGTGCCAGCAGTGTCGGGGAGACCCAGTACTTC.

This chain connects TRBV29-1 to TRBJ1-1; D may be TRBD1 (6 bases). The CDR3 extends over 13 amino acids. The germline gives CDR1 SQVTM, CDR2 ANQGSEA. V lost 7 bases and J 4 bases, leaving 16 bases between the germline ends. CDR3 nucleotide sequence: TGCAGCGGGGGGCGAGAGGGTGGCACTGAAGCTTTCTTT. This encodes CSGGREGGTEAFF.

The chain couples TRBV7-3 to TRBJ2-3, with 10 bases fitting TRBD2. The CDR3 consists of 15 residues. The J segment lost 2 bases and the V segment lost 5 bases, leaving 4 bases of the junction unmatched. Germline values: CDR1 SGHTA, CDR2 FQGTGA. Here the CDR3 DNA reads TGTGCCAGCAGCCTCGGGACTAGCGCCACAGATACGCAGTATTTT. It encodes CASSLGTSATDTQYF.

This sequence joins TRBV19 and TRBJ1-1; TRBD1 matches at 10 bases. Germline V gene sequence: CDR1 LNHDA, CDR2 SQIVND (reference sequence). The CDR3 has 13 amino acids. Unmatched junction bases numbered 2, after V lost 9 bases and J lost 1 base. DNA of the CDR3: TGTGCCAGCCGGACAGGGGGGAACACTGAAGCTTTCTTT. Translating gives CASRTGGNTEAFF.

The V and J genes are TRBV14 and TRBJ2-5, with D unclear. The CDR3 sequence is 15 residues long. Between the trimmed V and J ends, which lost 4 bases and 1 base, there was a span of 13 bases. Per germline, CDR1 SGHDN and CDR2 FVKESK. The DNA of the CDR3 is TGTGCCAGCAGCCCAGGTCCTAAACTCCAAGAGACCCAGTACTTC. Its protein is CASSPGPKLQETQYF. Full variable domain (missing parts from reference TRBV14 and TRBJ2-5): EAGVTQFPSHSVIEKGQTVTLRCDPISGHDNLYWYRRVMGKEIKFLLHFVKESKQDESGMPNNRFLAERTGGTYSTLKVQPAELEDSGVYFCASSPGPKLQETQYFGPGTRLLVL.

This chain links TRBV6-5 with TRBJ1-3; D is possibly TRBD1 (5 bases). Germline CDR1 MNHEY, CDR2 SVGAGI. CDR3 size: 14 residues. Deletions cut 10 bases from V and 0 bases from J, with 13 bases between. In DNA, the CDR3 is TGTGCCACTCGACAGTACAGCTCTGGAAACACCATATATTTT. Translated: CATRQYSSGNTIYF.

This rearrangement joins TRBV5-1 to TRBJ1-2; D unresolved. Germline assignment: CDR1 SGHRS and CDR2 YFSETQ. This CDR3 region has 11 residues. V lost 6 bases and J 3 bases, leaving 6 bases between the germline ends. As DNA, the CDR3 is TGCGCCAGCAAGGCAGACTATGGCTACACCTTC. Translated, it gives CASKADYGYTF.

The V call is TRBV5-1, the J call TRBJ1-4; maybe TRBD1 (5 bases). V lost 5 bases to trimming and J lost 6 bases, with 17 bases between them. The germline CDR1 and CDR2 sequences are SGHRS and YFSETQ. The CDR3 is 15 amino acids. DNA for the CDR3: TGCGCCAGCAGGCCCGCCGGGACCCCGGATGAAAAACTGTTTTTT. Protein product: CASRPAGTPDEKLFF.

V gene TRBV7-2 combines with J gene TRBJ2-7; the D is unclear. V was cut by 10 bases and J by 2 bases, with 6 bases left in between. The CDR3 has 10 residues. Germline V gives CDR1 SGHTA, CDR2 FQGNSA. The CDR3 here is CATGTYEQYF. The CDR3 coding sequence is TGTGCCACGGGTACCTACGAGCAGTACTTC.

This sequence joins TRBV18 and TRBJ1-2, with a tentative D call TRBD1 (6 bases). Germline values: CDR1 KGHSH, CDR2 LQKENI. There are 14 residues in the CDR3. Trimming left V 1 base short and J 6 bases short, with 12 bases between. The CDR3 coding sequence is TGTGCCAGCTCACCACTCTGGACAGAGGATGGCTACACCTTC. Translated, it gives CASSPLWTEDGYTF.